Sequencing of this TCR beta chain was carried out in a study of blood T cell repertoires in COVID-19. Whole-study context: The origin of the acute and convalescent COVID-19 samples was the United States, Italy and Spain. Nucleic acid was either cDNA or gDNA, and it came from T cells, B-cell-depleted T cells, or PBMCs.

Authors' analysis steps: Nucleated cell number was recorded as an estimate derived from reference gene primer amplification. Libraries were prepared by immunoSEQ multiplex PCR; TCRdb keeps only in-frame clonotypes and omits some of them. That table is the source of V, J and clone size, and D and trimming were worked out from the DNA. The sample lists 55,000 to 80,000 clones; 79% were seen once. Germline CDR1 reads LNHDA; CDR2 reads SQIVND (reference sequence). The CDR3 is 17 amino acids. V was trimmed by 5 bases and J by 0 bases, leaving 18 bases between them. The clonotype comes from an elderly woman with active or convalescent COVID-19. The chain employs TRBV19 and TRBJ2-3; possibly TRBD2 for D (6 bases). The sequencing sample was made of peripheral blood. CDR3: CASSARRGTASTDTQYF. The CDR3, as DNA: TGTGCCAGTAGTGCACGCCGGGGGACGGCTAGCACAGATACGCAGTATTTT.